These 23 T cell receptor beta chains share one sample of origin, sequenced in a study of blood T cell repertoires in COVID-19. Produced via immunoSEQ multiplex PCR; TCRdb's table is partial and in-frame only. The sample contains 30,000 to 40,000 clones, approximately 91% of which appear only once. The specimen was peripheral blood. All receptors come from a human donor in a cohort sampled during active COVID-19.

This chain's CDR3 is CASSWTGGKRSYEQYF. The CDR3 nucleotides are TGTGCCAGCAGCTGGACAGGGGGCAAACGCTCCTACGAGCAGTACTTC. The chain links TRBV7-9 to TRBJ2-7, with 11 bases aligning to TRBD1. V lost 4 bases and J lost 0; bases outside the gene matches: 5. The germline V gene has CDR1 SEHNR and CDR2 FQNEAQ (reference sequence). This CDR3 region has 16 residues.

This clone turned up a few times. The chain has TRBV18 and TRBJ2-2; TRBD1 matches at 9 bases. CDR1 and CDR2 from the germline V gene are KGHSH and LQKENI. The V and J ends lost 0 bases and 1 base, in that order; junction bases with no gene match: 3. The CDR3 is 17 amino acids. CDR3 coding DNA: TGTGCCAGCTCACCACCCCGGGGACAGGGGAACACCGGGGAGCTGTTTTTT. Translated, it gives CASSPPRGQGNTGELFF.

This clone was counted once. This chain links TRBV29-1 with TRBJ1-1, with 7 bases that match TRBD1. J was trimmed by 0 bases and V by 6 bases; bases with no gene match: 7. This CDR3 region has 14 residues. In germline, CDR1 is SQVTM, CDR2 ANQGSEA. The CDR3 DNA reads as TGCAGCGTGAGCGACGACAGGGTGAACACTGAAGCTTTCTTT. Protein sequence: CSVSDDRVNTEAFF.

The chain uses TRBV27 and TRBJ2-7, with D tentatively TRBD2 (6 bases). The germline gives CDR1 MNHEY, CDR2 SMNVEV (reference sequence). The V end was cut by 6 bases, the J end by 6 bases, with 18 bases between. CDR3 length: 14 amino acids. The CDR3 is CASSRGTLMGEQYF. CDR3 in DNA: TGTGCCAGCAGCCGAGGGACTCTTATGGGCGAGCAGTACTTC.

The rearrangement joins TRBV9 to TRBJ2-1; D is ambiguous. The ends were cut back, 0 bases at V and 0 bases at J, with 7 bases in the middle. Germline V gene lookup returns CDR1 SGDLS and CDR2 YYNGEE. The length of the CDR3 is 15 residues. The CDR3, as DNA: TGTGCCAGCAGCGTAGATCAGGCCTCCTACAATGAGCAGTTCTTC. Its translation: CASSVDQASYNEQFF.

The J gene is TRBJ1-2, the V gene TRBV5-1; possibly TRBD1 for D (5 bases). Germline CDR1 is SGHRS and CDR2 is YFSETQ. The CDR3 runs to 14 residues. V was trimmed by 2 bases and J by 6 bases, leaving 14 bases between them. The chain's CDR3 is CASSFSQGEDGYTF. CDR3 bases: TGCGCCAGCAGCTTTTCCCAGGGCGAGGATGGCTACACCTTC. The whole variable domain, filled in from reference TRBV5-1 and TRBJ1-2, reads KAGVTQTPRYLIKTRGQQVTLSCSPISGHRSVSWYQQTPGQGLQFLFEYFSETQRNKGNFPGRFSGRQFSNSRSEMNVSTLELGDSALYLCASSFSQGEDGYTFGSGTRLTVV.

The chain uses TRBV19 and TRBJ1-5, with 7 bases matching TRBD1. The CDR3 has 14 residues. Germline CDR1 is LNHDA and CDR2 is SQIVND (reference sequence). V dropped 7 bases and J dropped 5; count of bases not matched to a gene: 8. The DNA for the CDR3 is TGTGCCAGTACCCCTGACAGGGCAGATCAGCCCCAGCATTTT. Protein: CASTPDRADQPQHF.

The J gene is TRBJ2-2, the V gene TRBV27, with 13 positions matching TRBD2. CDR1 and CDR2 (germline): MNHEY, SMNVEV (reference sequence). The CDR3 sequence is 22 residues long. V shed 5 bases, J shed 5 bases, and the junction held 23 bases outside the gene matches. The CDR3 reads CASSPTGPLAGGPGRGTGELFF. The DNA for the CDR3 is TGTGCCAGCAGTCCCACGGGGCCACTAGCGGGAGGGCCCGGCCGAGGGACCGGGGAGCTGTTTTTT.

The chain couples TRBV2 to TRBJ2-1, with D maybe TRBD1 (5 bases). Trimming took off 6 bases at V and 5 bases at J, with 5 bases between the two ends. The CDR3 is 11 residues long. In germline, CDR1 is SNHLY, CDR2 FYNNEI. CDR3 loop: CASRTDNEQFF. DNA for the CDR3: TGTGCCAGCAGGACAGACAATGAGCAGTTCTTC.

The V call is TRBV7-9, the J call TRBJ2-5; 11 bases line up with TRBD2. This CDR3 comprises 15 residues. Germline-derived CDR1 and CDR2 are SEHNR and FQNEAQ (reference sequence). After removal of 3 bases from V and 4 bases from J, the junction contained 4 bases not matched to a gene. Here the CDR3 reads CASSFSGGARETQYF. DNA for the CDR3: TGTGCCAGCAGCTTTAGCGGGGGGGCAAGAGAGACCCAGTACTTC. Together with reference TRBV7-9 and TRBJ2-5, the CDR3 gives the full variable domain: DTGVSQNPRHKITKRGQNVTFRCDPISEHNRLYWYRQTLGQGPEFLTYFQNEAQLEKSRLLSDRFSAERPKGSFSTLEIQRTEQGDSAMYLCASSFSGGARETQYFGPGTRLLVL.

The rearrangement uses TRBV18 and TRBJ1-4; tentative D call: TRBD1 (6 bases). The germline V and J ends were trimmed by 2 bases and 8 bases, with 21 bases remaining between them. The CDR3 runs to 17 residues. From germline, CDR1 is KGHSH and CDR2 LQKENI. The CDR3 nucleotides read TGTGCCAGCTCACCAGTCCCTCCTGGCCAGGGGTGGGAAAAACTGTTTTTT. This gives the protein CASSPVPPGQGWEKLFF.

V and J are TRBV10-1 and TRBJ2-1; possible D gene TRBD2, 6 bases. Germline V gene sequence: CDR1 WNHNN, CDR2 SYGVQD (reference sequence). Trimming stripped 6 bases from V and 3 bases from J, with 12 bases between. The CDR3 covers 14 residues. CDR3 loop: CASRTGEVYNEQFF. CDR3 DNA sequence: TGCGCCAGCAGGACGGGAGAGGTCTACAATGAGCAGTTCTTC.

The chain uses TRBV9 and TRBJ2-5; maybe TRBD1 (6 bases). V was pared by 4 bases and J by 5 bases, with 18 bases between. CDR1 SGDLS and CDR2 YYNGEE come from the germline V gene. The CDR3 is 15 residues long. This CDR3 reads CASSPEGRGLETQYF. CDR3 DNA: TGTGCCAGCAGCCCCGAGGGCAGGGGCCTGGAGACCCAGTACTTC.

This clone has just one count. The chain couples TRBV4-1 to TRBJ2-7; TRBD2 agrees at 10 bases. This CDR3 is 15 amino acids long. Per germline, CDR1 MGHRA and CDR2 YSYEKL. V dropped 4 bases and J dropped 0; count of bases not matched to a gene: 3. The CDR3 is CASSLGLAASYEQYF. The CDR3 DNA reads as TGCGCCAGCAGCCTCGGACTAGCGGCCTCCTACGAGCAGTACTTC.

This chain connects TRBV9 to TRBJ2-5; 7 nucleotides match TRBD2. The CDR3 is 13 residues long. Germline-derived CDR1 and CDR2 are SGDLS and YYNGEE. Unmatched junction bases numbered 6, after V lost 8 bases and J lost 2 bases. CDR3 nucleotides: TGTGCCAGTTCTAGCGGTAGTCAAGAGACCCAGTACTTC. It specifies CASSSGSQETQYF.

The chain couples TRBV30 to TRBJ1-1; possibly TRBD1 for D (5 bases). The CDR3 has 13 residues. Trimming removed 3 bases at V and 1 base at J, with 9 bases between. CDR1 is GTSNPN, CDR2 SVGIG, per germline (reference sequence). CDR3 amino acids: CAWRGLPNTEAFF. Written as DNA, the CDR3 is TGTGCCTGGAGGGGGCTACCGAACACTGAAGCTTTCTTT. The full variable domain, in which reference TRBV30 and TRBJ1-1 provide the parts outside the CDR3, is SQTIHQWPATLVQPVGSPLSLECTVEGTSNPNLYWYRQAAGRGLQLLFYSVGIGQISSEVPQNLSASRPQDRQFILSSKKLLLSDSGFYLCAWRGLPNTEAFFGQGTRLTVV.

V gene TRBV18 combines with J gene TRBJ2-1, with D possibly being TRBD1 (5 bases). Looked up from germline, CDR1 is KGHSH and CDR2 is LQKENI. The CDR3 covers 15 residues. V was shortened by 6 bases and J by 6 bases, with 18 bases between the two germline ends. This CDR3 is CASSSVGQGPNEQFF. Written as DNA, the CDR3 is TGTGCCAGCTCCTCGGTGGGGCAAGGGCCCAATGAGCAGTTCTTC.

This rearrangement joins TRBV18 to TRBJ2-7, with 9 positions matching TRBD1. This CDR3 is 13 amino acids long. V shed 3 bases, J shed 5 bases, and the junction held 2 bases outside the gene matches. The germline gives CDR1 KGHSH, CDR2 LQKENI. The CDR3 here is CASSPDRGHEQYF. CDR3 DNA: TGTGCCAGCTCACCGGACAGGGGACACGAGCAGTACTTC.

CDR3 coding DNA: TGTGCCAGCAGTGTGGTCGGCGAGCAGTACTTC. Its protein is CASSVVGEQYF. The gene calls are TRBV2 and TRBJ2-7; D is ambiguous. CDR1 SNHLY and CDR2 FYNNEI come from the germline V gene. The CDR3 length is 11 residues. The ends were cut back, 4 bases at V and 6 bases at J, with 7 bases in the middle.

The CDR3, as DNA: TGCGCCAGCAGCCAAGATCCACCCAGCAGTTCCCGGGGGAACACTGAAGCTTTCTTT. Residues: CASSQDPPSSSRGNTEAFF. The gene calls are TRBV4-1 and TRBJ1-1; D unclear. The CDR3 runs 19 residues. Germline CDR1 MGHRA, CDR2 YSYEKL. V lost 0 bases and J 1 base, leaving 21 bases between the germline ends.

This chain's CDR3 is CASAILRGNEQFF. The CDR3 nucleotides are TGTGCCAGCGCGATACTCCGGGGGAATGAGCAGTTCTTC. The chain employs TRBV5-6 and TRBJ2-1; D might be TRBD2 (6 bases). This CDR3 spans 13 amino acids. Between the trimmed V and J ends, which lost 7 bases and 7 bases, there was a span of 15 bases. Germline-derived CDR1 and CDR2 are SGHDT and YYEEEE.

DNA of the CDR3: TGTGCCAGCAGCCAGGGACTGTTTAATTCACCCCTCCACTTT. Amino acid sequence: CASSQGLFNSPLHF. The V and J genes are TRBV11-3 and TRBJ1-6; D is perhaps TRBD1 (5 bases). V lost 5 bases to trimming and J lost 6 bases, with 11 bases between them. Germline V CDR1 and CDR2: SGHNT, YENEEA. This CDR3 comprises 14 residues. The entire variable domain, with the rest obtained from reference TRBV11-3 and TRBJ1-6, is as follows: EAGVVQSPRYKIIEKKQPVAFWCNPISGHNTLYWYLQNLGQGPELLIRYENEEAVDDSQLPKDRFSAERLKGVDSTLKIQPAELGDSAVYLCASSQGLFNSPLHFGNGTRLTVT.

The CDR3 spells CASSSVSSYEQYF. CDR3 coding DNA: TGTGCCAGCTCTAGCGTGAGCTCCTACGAGCAGTACTTC. This chain joins TRBV19 and TRBJ2-7, with D possibly matching TRBD2 (6 bases). The germline V and J ends were trimmed by 9 bases and 0 bases, with 12 bases remaining between them. This CDR3 has 13 residues. Germline values: CDR1 LNHDA, CDR2 SQIVND (reference sequence).